One sample yielded the 28 T cell receptor beta chains listed below, sequenced in a study of graft-versus-host responses after intestinal transplantation. Data came from immunoSEQ multiplex PCR; TCRdb stores just in-frame clones and leaves some out. Among about 38,000 clones, approximately 93% were seen once, and the ten largest hold about 0.23%. No antigen is known for these receptors. The source material was unstimulated CD4+ T cells sorted from spleen or lymph node cells, sampled before transplant. These receptors were collected from a human donor who was the organ donor for an intestinal transplant.

The chain employs TRBV5-1 and TRBJ2-3; D not resolved. This CDR3 region has 12 residues. Trimming removed 4 bases from V and 3 bases from J, with 6 bases in between. The germline V gene has CDR1 SGHRS and CDR2 YFSETQ. CDR3 nucleotides: TGCGCCAGCAGCCCAATGACAGATACGCAGTATTTT. It encodes CASSPMTDTQYF.

The chain combines TRBV7-9 with TRBJ2-1, with D unresolved. The CDR3 totals 12 residues. Trimming cost V 8 bases and J 4 bases, with 9 bases left between them. The V gene's germline CDR1 is SEHNR and CDR2 FQNEAQ (reference sequence). The CDR3 nucleotides are TGTGCCAGCGCCGGAGATTACAATGAGCAGTTCTTC. Amino acids: CASAGDYNEQFF.

V and J are TRBV27 and TRBJ1-2, with TRBD1 as a possible D gene (6 bases). The germline V gene has CDR1 MNHEY and CDR2 SMNVEV (reference sequence). V was pared by 5 bases and J by 0 bases, with 13 bases between. The CDR3 has 15 amino acids. Here the CDR3 DNA reads TGTGCCAGCAGTCCCCAGGGGAGGGCTAACTATGGCTACACCTTC. The encoded protein is CASSPQGRANYGYTF.

The chain employs TRBV6-1 and TRBJ2-1; D is perhaps TRBD1 or TRBD2 (6 bases each). Germline V gives CDR1 MNHNS, CDR2 SASEGT. The CDR3 is 15 amino acids. V lost 7 bases to trimming and J lost 0 bases, with 13 bases between them. CDR3 residues: CASTGGLSSYNEQFF. CDR3 in DNA: TGTGCCAGCACCGGGGGCCTGTCCTCCTACAATGAGCAGTTCTTC.

This chain joins TRBV18 and TRBJ1-4; D gene ambiguous. Germline lookup yields CDR1 KGHSH and CDR2 LQKENI. Trimming left V 3 bases short and J 8 bases short, with 10 bases between. This CDR3 has 13 residues. The CDR3 reads CASSPGKTEKLFF. CDR3 in DNA: TGTGCCAGCTCACCCGGGAAAACAGAAAAACTGTTTTTT.

The rearrangement links TRBV4-2 to TRBJ1-2, with a possible D match to TRBD1 (6 bases). The germline V gene has CDR1 LGHNA and CDR2 YNFKEQ. CDR3 size: 15 residues. V dropped 4 bases and J dropped 7 bases, with 19 bases sitting between them. The CDR3 DNA reads as TGTGCCAGCAGCCGAGTGGGGGGCGAGTATGGTGGCTACACCTTC. Residues: CASSRVGGEYGGYTF.

The CDR3 bases are TGTGCCAGCAGCTTAGCGGCCGGGCCCCTAGCCAAAAACATTCAGTACTTC. Residues: CASSLAAGPLAKNIQYF. The chain combines TRBV7-2 with TRBJ2-4; D unresolved. Germline CDR1 and CDR2: SGHTA and FQGNSA. Trimming took off 0 bases at V and 0 bases at J, with 12 bases between the two ends. This CDR3 comprises 17 residues. Full variable domain (missing parts from reference TRBV7-2 and TRBJ2-4): GAGVSQSPSNKVTEKGKDVELRCDPISGHTALYWYRQSLGQGLEFLIYFQGNSAPDKSGLPSDRFSAERTGGSVSTLTIQRTQQEDSAVYLCASSLAAGPLAKNIQYFGAGTRLSVL.

The chain uses TRBV19 and TRBJ2-1; 10 bases line up with TRBD1. Germline CDR1 and CDR2: LNHDA and SQIVND (reference sequence). V gave up 3 bases and J gave up 3 bases; unmatched junction bases: 5. This CDR3 contains 16 residues. Here the CDR3 DNA reads TGTGCCAGTAGTATGTGGGGGGACAGGGGCTACAATGAGCAGTTCTTC. Its protein product is CASSMWGDRGYNEQFF. Filled out from reference TRBV19 and TRBJ2-1, the complete variable domain reads DGGITQSPKYLFRKEGQNVTLSCEQNLNHDAMYWYRQDPGQGLRLIYYSQIVNDFQKGDIAEGYSVSREKKESFPLTVTSAQKNPTAFYLCASSMWGDRGYNEQFFGPGTRLTVL.

The chain couples TRBV7-2 to TRBJ2-7, with D perhaps matching TRBD1 (6 bases). Germline CDR1 reads SGHTA; CDR2 reads FQGNSA. This CDR3 is 14 amino acids long. The V gene lost 1 base and the J gene lost 3 bases, with 10 bases spanning the gap. The DNA of the CDR3 is TGTGCCAGCAGCTTAGTGGACAGCCTCTACGAGCAGTACTTC. It translates to CASSLVDSLYEQYF.

This clone was seen a single time. The chain is built from TRBV9 and TRBJ2-7; D possibly matches TRBD1 or TRBD2 (5 bases each). V dropped 0 bases and J dropped 3 bases, with 13 bases sitting between them. The germline V gene encodes CDR1 SGDLS and CDR2 YYNGEE. The CDR3 is 15 residues long. DNA for the CDR3: TGTGCCAGCAGCGTAGGTAGGGACGTAGTCTACGAGCAGTACTTC. Protein product: CASSVGRDVVYEQYF.

This chain uses TRBV4-3 with TRBJ1-5, with D perhaps matching TRBD1 (5 bases). Germline V gene sequence: CDR1 LGHNA, CDR2 YSLEER. Trimming removed 0 bases from V and 5 bases from J, with 14 bases in between. The CDR3 runs to 16 residues. Here the CDR3 reads CASSQELVRVDQPQHF. The CDR3 region has the DNA TGCGCCAGCAGCCAAGAATTGGTCAGGGTTGATCAGCCCCAGCATTTT.

This chain connects TRBV18 to TRBJ2-4; maybe TRBD2 (5 bases). The length of the CDR3 is 14 residues. CDR1 is KGHSH and CDR2 is LQKENI in the germline V gene. Trimming stripped 3 bases from V and 4 bases from J, with 10 bases between. The CDR3 sequence is CASSPGGGKNIQYF. CDR3 in DNA: TGTGCCAGCTCACCTGGAGGAGGAAAAAACATTCAGTACTTC.

J is TRBJ1-6 and V is TRBV7-9; TRBD1 matches 8 bases. J was trimmed by 1 base and V by 5 bases; bases with no gene match: 4. Germline-derived CDR1 and CDR2 are SEHNR and FQNEAQ (reference sequence). CDR3 length: 16 residues. The CDR3 spells CASSADRASYNSPLHF. Written as DNA, the CDR3 is TGTGCCAGCAGCGCGGACAGGGCATCCTATAATTCACCCCTCCACTTT.

This chain uses TRBV7-9 with TRBJ1-6; D gene ambiguous. Germline values: CDR1 SEHNR, CDR2 FQNEAQ (reference sequence). V was shortened by 5 bases and J by 14 bases, with 13 bases between the two germline ends. This CDR3 is 12 amino acids long. CDR3 sequence: CASSLDGPSLHF. Here the CDR3 DNA reads TGTGCCAGCAGCCTCGACGGCCCATCCCTCCACTTT.

The V gene is TRBV10-3, the J gene TRBJ2-5, with 11 bases identical to TRBD2. Per germline, CDR1 ENHRY and CDR2 SYGVKD. V lost 0 bases and J lost 1; bases outside the gene matches: 4. The CDR3 runs 17 residues. Written as DNA, the CDR3 is TGTGCCATCAGTGAGTCCTTACTAGCGGGGGTCCAAGAGACCCAGTACTTC. As protein: CAISESLLAGVQETQYF.

This chain uses TRBV5-1 with TRBJ2-7; D is perhaps TRBD2 (6 bases). V was shortened by 0 bases and J by 4 bases, with 11 bases between the two germline ends. CDR3 length: 14 amino acids. In germline, CDR1 is SGHRS, CDR2 YFSETQ. The DNA of the CDR3 is TGCGCCAGCAGCTTGGCCTTCGGGGGTTACGAGCAGTACTTC. Protein: CASSLAFGGYEQYF. The whole variable domain, remainder taken from reference TRBV5-1 and TRBJ2-7, is KAGVTQTPRYLIKTRGQQVTLSCSPISGHRSVSWYQQTPGQGLQFLFEYFSETQRNKGNFPGRFSGRQFSNSRSEMNVSTLELGDSALYLCASSLAFGGYEQYFGPGTRLTVT.

This rearrangement joins TRBV28 to TRBJ2-1, with D possibly TRBD2 on 7 matching bases. The CDR3 runs 16 residues. V was clipped by 7 bases and J by 8 bases, with 24 bases between them. Germline V lookup: CDR1 MDHEN, CDR2 SYDVKM. CDR3 bases: TGTGCCAGCACCCGAGGGGTAGGGGGGGCTCAGGATGAGCAGTTCTTC. Protein: CASTRGVGGAQDEQFF.

This rearrangement joins TRBV6-1 to TRBJ1-3; TRBD1 agrees at 11 bases. V gave up 2 bases and J gave up 4 bases; unmatched junction bases: 7. The CDR3 consists of 17 residues. Germline assignment: CDR1 MNHNS and CDR2 SASEGT. The CDR3 region is CASSESWTGGLGNTIYF. CDR3 sequence (DNA): TGTGCCAGCAGTGAATCTTGGACAGGGGGCTTGGGAAACACCATATATTTT.

The chain uses TRBV5-1 and TRBJ2-3; 8 positions match TRBD2. CDR3 length equals 16 residues. Trimming cost V 2 bases and J 2 bases; bases outside gene matches: 7. Germline-derived CDR1 and CDR2 are SGHRS and YFSETQ. The CDR3 coding sequence is TGCGCCAGCAGCTTCTTACGGGGGGGCGCCACAGATACGCAGTATTTT. Protein: CASSFLRGGATDTQYF.

The chain uses TRBV5-6 and TRBJ1-2, with 7 bases fitting TRBD1. Per the germline V gene, CDR1 is SGHDT and CDR2 is YYEEEE. CDR3 length equals 16 residues. J was trimmed by 3 bases and V by 4 bases; bases with no gene match: 12. CDR3 DNA sequence: TGTGCCAGCAGCGACCATCGACGGGGACAGCACTATGGCTACACCTTC. Translation gives CASSDHRRGQHYGYTF.

CDR3 nucleotide sequence: TGTGCCAGCAGCGTGGCCGCACAGGGAGGGGACACTGAAGCTTTCTTT. Translated: CASSVAAQGGDTEAFF. The rearrangement links TRBV9 to TRBJ1-1, with D perhaps TRBD1 (6 bases). The V gene lost 2 bases and the J gene lost 3 bases, with 17 bases spanning the gap. In germline, CDR1 is SGDLS, CDR2 YYNGEE. CDR3 length equals 16 residues.

The CDR3 coding sequence is TGTGCCAGCAGGGGACAGAGCACAGATACGCAGTATTTT. Its protein product is CASRGQSTDTQYF. The chain is built from TRBV9 and TRBJ2-3; 7 nucleotides match TRBD1. CDR3 length equals 13 residues. Germline V gene lookup returns CDR1 SGDLS and CDR2 YYNGEE. Trimming removed 5 bases from V and 0 bases from J; junction bases left unmatched: 0.

This rearrangement joins TRBV4-1 to TRBJ2-1, with D perhaps TRBD2 (6 bases). The CDR3 sequence is 18 residues long. V was clipped by 3 bases and J by 5 bases, with 23 bases between them. The germline V gene has CDR1 MGHRA and CDR2 YSYEKL. The CDR3 spells CASSQAISRVTRNNEQFF. The CDR3 DNA reads as TGCGCCAGCAGCCAGGCCATCTCCCGCGTGACTAGAAACAATGAGCAGTTCTTC.

V usage is TRBV6-6 and J usage is TRBJ2-5, with D tentatively TRBD2 (6 bases). With 2 bases removed from V and 5 bases from J, the gap between germline ends came to 9 bases. CDR3 size: 13 residues. Germline CDR1 is MNHNY and CDR2 is SVGAGI (reference sequence). The CDR3 DNA reads as TGTGCCAGCAGTTACCGGGGGAGGGAGACCCAGTACTTC. Amino acids: CASSYRGRETQYF.

This clone was detected only once. The chain is built from TRBV6-5 and TRBJ1-2; 9 bases match TRBD1. V lost 8 bases, J lost 8 bases, and 12 bases stayed unmatched. The CDR3 contains 14 residues. Germline CDR1 reads MNHEY; CDR2 reads SVGAGI. CDR3 in amino acids: CASSITGTGSGYTF. Here the CDR3 DNA reads TGTGCCAGCTCAATAACCGGGACAGGGTCCGGCTACACCTTC.

This sequence joins TRBV5-4 and TRBJ2-3, with TRBD2 matching 8 bases. V gave up 4 bases and J gave up 4 bases; unmatched junction bases: 5. Germline-derived CDR1 and CDR2 are SGHNT and YYREEE (reference sequence). The CDR3 is 14 amino acids. The CDR3 is CASSTGLAADTQYF. The CDR3 DNA reads TGTGCCAGCAGCACCGGACTAGCTGCAGATACGCAGTATTTT.

The chain employs TRBV6-4 and TRBJ2-3; D remains ambiguous. The CDR3 covers 12 residues. Trimming removed 2 bases from V and 4 bases from J, with 4 bases in between. Per germline, CDR1 MRHNA and CDR2 SNTAGT. The CDR3 DNA reads as TGTGCCAGCAGTGACACGGCAGATACGCAGTATTTT. Translated, it gives CASSDTADTQYF.

This rearrangement joins TRBV5-1 to TRBJ2-3, with D possibly matching TRBD2 (6 bases). Germline assignment: CDR1 SGHRS and CDR2 YFSETQ. The V gene lost 2 bases and the J gene lost 1 base, with 11 bases spanning the gap. There are 15 residues in the CDR3. CDR3 bases: TGCGCCAGCAGCTTATCGGGGGAACGCACAGATACGCAGTATTTT. Protein: CASSLSGERTDTQYF.